This is a list of T cell receptor beta chains from one sample in a study of blood T cell repertoires in COVID-19. The repertoire was sequenced with immunoSEQ multiplex PCR; TCRdb's copy has only in-frame clones and lacks some. The data hold about 350,000 clones, with approximately 91% observed a single time. The sequenced material came from PBMCs or T cells enriched from blood (not recorded which). The receptor set was obtained from a woman aged 25 to 39 who had been exposed to COVID-19. CDR3s include the opening cysteine and the closing phenylalanine or tryptophan. A D gene is named only where the DNA matches it firmly. The listing skips clone size in some rows; elsewhere it reads once, few, many or a size class.

d_call,v_call,j_call,clone_size,cdr3_nt,cdr3_aa
NA,TRBV30,TRBJ1-6,NA,TGTGCCTGGCAGACAGACGGATTAAATTCACCCCTCCACTTT,CAWQTDGLNSPLHF
NA,TRBV2,TRBJ2-7,NA,TGTGCCAGCACCGTTGACAGCTCCTACGAGCAGTACTTC,CASTVDSSYEQYF
TRBD1,TRBV9,TRBJ1-2,NA,TGTGCCAGCAGCGTAGGACAGGGCGCTGGCTACACCTTC,CASSVGQGAGYTF
NA,TRBV7-9,TRBJ1-4,NA,TGTGCCAGCAGCAGAGGGCGGGAGAGGGAAAAACTGTTTTTT,CASSRGREREKLFF
TRBD1,TRBV30,TRBJ1-1,NA,TGTGCCTGGAGCGGGCGACAGGGGTCGGTGAACACTGAAGCTTTCTTT,CAWSGRQGSVNTEAFF
TRBD2,TRBV10-1,TRBJ2-7,NA,TGCGCCAGCAGTGCCCGACTAGCGGGCGTCCACGAGCAGTACTTC,CASSARLAGVHEQYF
TRBD1,TRBV7-2,TRBJ2-7,NA,TGTGCCAGCAGCCAAGCAAGTAACAGGGGTACCTACGAGCAGTACTTC,CASSQASNRGTYEQYF
NA,TRBV5-1,TRBJ1-5,NA,TGCGCCAGCAGCGAGGGAGATAGCAATCAGCCCCAGCATTTT,CASSEGDSNQPQHF
NA,TRBV28,TRBJ2-7,few,TGTGCCAGCAGTTTAGTAGGGGTCGAGCAGTACTTC,CASSLVGVEQYF
TRBD1,TRBV19,TRBJ1-1,NA,TGTGCCAGTAGTATACCTGGACAGGGGGGCACTGAAGCTTTCTTT,CASSIPGQGGTEAFF
TRBD2,TRBV19,TRBJ2-7,NA,TGTGCCAGTGGACTAGCGGGAGGCCGCGAGCAGTACTTC,CASGLAGGREQYF
TRBD1,TRBV27,TRBJ1-6,NA,TGTGCCAGCAGTTCCCCAGGGGCGACAGGGCGTAATTCACCCCTCCACTTT,CASSSPGATGRNSPLHF
NA,TRBV3-1/TRBV3-2,TRBJ2-1,NA,TGTGCCAGCAGCCAAGAGGGCGGGCTGGTGCAGTTCTTC,CASSQEGGLVQFF
TRBD1,TRBV7-8,TRBJ1-2,NA,TGTGCCAGCAGCCCCCTCCCCTGGACAGGGGACTATGGCTACACCTTC,CASSPLPWTGDYGYTF
NA,TRBV24-1,TRBJ1-2,few,TGTGCCACCAGTGATTCCAGGACAGCGAAAGATGGCTACACCTTC,CATSDSRTAKDGYTF
NA,TRBV7-3,TRBJ2-5,NA,TGTGCCAGCAGCGAAAGGACTGGGAGTGGGGAGACCCAGTACTTC,CASSERTGSGETQYF
TRBD2,TRBV5-6,TRBJ2-7,NA,TGTGCCAGCAGCTTGTCTAGCGGATACGAGCAGTACTTC,CASSLSSGYEQYF
TRBD1,TRBV11-2,TRBJ1-4,NA,TGTGCCAGCAGCTTAGAGGCAGGGGGTCTGTTTTTT,CASSLEAGGLFF
NA,TRBV21-1,TRBJ2-1,NA,TGTGCCAGCAGCAAAGACCAGGGACTAGCTAAGGAGCAGTTCTTC,CASSKDQGLAKEQFF
NA,TRBV13,TRBJ2-1,NA,TGTGCCAGCAGCCCCGGGGGCAATGAGCAGTTCTTC,CASSPGGNEQFF
NA,TRBV6-5,TRBJ1-3,NA,TGTGCCAGCAGTTACGACCACAGGGCCGGAAACACCATATATTTT,CASSYDHRAGNTIYF
NA,TRBV25-1,TRBJ1-1,few,TGTGCCAGCAGTGAACAAGGGGTACGCACTGAAGCTTTCTTT,CASSEQGVRTEAFF
TRBD1,TRBV29-1,TRBJ1-3,NA,TGCAGCGTTGCTAGTCAGGGGGGAGGAAACACCATATATTTT,CSVASQGGGNTIYF
NA,TRBV7-3,TRBJ2-5,NA,TGTGCCAGCAGCCAGGGTGGGTTGCAAGAGACCCAGTACTTC,CASSQGGLQETQYF
TRBD1,TRBV28,TRBJ2-7,once,TGTGCCAGCAGGCCCCAAGGACAGGGGGAATTCGAGCAGTACTTC,CASRPQGQGEFEQYF
NA,TRBV25-1,TRBJ1-2,NA,TGTGCCAGCAGTGGAGCAGGCCGCTATGGCTACACCTTC,CASSGAGRYGYTF
NA,TRBV6-5,TRBJ2-3,NA,TGTGCCAGCACCCGGGACTGGGGGACAGATACGCAGTATTTT,CASTRDWGTDTQYF
TRBD2,TRBV7-9,TRBJ2-1,once,TGTGCCAGCAGACCGACTAGCGGGATTTACAATGAGCAGTTCTTC,CASRPTSGIYNEQFF
NA,TRBV5-1,TRBJ2-1,NA,TGCGCCAGCAGCTCCTACTACGGACAGTCGGATGAGCAGTTCTTC,CASSSYYGQSDEQFF
TRBD2,TRBV7-3,TRBJ2-1,NA,TGTGCCAGCAGCAAGAGACTAGCGGGAGTGAATGAGCAGTTCTTC,CASSKRLAGVNEQFF
TRBD1,TRBV7-3,TRBJ2-2,NA,TGTGCCAGCACCATTACGGGACAGCCTAACACCGGGGAGCTGTTTTTT,CASTITGQPNTGELFF
TRBD1,TRBV2,TRBJ1-4,once,TGTGCCAGACTGACAGGGGCCAGAGGGCATGCAACTAATGAAAAACTGTTTTTT,CARLTGARGHATNEKLFF
TRBD1,TRBV25-1,TRBJ1-6,NA,TGTGCCAGCAGTGCCGCCGGGACAGGGGGTAATTCACCCCTCCACTTT,CASSAAGTGGNSPLHF
NA,TRBV5-1,TRBJ2-1,NA,TGCGCCAGCAGCCCCATTGCGCTTATGAGTGAGCAGTTCTTC,CASSPIALMSEQFF
NA,TRBV4-1,TRBJ1-2,NA,TGCGCCAGCAGCCTGACGGGGGAAGAAGGCTACACCTTC,CASSLTGEEGYTF
TRBD1,TRBV19,TRBJ2-2,once,TGTGCCAGTAGTACTGTGTTAGAGCGGGGACAGGGGTCCGGGGAGCTGTTTTTT,CASSTVLERGQGSGELFF
NA,TRBV5-5,TRBJ2-7,NA,TGTGCCAGCAGCTCAAGCGGAAACTCCTACGAGCAGTACTTC,CASSSSGNSYEQYF
TRBD1,TRBV29-1,TRBJ2-1,NA,TGCAGCGTGTGGACAGGGGGGTTGGGTGAGCAGTTCTTC,CSVWTGGLGEQFF
NA,TRBV18,TRBJ1-4,NA,TGTGCCAGCTCAGACCGGAGTGGGGAAAAACTGTTTTTT,CASSDRSGEKLFF
TRBD1,TRBV27,TRBJ1-4,NA,TGTGCCAGCGCAGGGACAGGGGCGGGTGAAAAACTGTTTTTT,CASAGTGAGEKLFF
NA,TRBV6-1,TRBJ2-4,NA,TGTGCCAGCAGTGACGGGGTCAAAAACATTCAGTACTTC,CASSDGVKNIQYF